Given below is one T cell receptor beta chain in context. The antigen is not known. Documented treatment: roughly nine-day PBMC culture with coronavirus spike peptide pools or control peptides (ViraFEST assay). CD4+ T cells of the unexposed donor were collected before the COVID-19 pandemic (2011-2018). The authors replaced half the medium with fresh IL-2 medium on days 3 and 7. Sequencing of cultured CD4+ T cell DNA used the Oncomine TCR Beta short-read assay. Each CDR3 protein gets one entry after TCRdb re-called the PCR reads with MiXCR. The data contain approximately 9,800 distinct CDR3 sequences, roughly 30% of them singletons. After removal of 7 bases from V and 0 bases from J, the junction contained 4 bases not matched to a gene. The CDR3 sequence is 14 residues long. Per germline, CDR1 SQVTM and CDR2 ANQGSEA. These data belong to a study of vaccination and CD4 T cells after COVID-19. Study-wide findings and caveats: Among convalescent patients, a median about 86% of reactive clones emerged only after vaccination.

V is TRBV29-1 and J is TRBJ1-3; 9 nucleotides match TRBD1. Material for sequencing was CD4+ T cells from blood, cultured in vitro. This clonotype was obtained from a human donor in good health. The CDR3 DNA sequence: TGCAGCGCCGGACAGGGGTCCTCTGGAAACACCATATATTTT. Amino acids: CSAGQGSSGNTIYF.